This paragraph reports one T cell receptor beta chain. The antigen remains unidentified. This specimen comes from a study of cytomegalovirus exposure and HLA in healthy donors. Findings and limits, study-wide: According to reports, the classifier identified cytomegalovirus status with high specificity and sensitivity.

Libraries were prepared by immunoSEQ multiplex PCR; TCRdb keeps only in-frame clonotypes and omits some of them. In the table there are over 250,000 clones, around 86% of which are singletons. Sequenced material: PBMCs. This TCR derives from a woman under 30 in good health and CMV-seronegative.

The CDR3: CASSYAPGGNYGYTF. In DNA, the CDR3 is TGTGCCAGCAGTTACGCCCCGGGAGGTAACTATGGCTACACCTTC. The V and J genes are TRBV6-5 and TRBJ1-2; no clear D. Per the germline V gene, CDR1 is MNHEY and CDR2 is SVGAGI. The CDR3 covers 15 residues. Trimming removed 2 bases at V and 1 base at J, with 11 bases between.